This T cell receptor (beta chain) was obtained from a study of shared clonotypes between healthy human individuals. Study outcomes and limitations: Larger estimated richness was generally recorded for naive subsets relative to memory subsets.

V lost 3 bases and J lost 6; bases outside the gene matches: 7. Germline V gene data show CDR1 as MGHRA and CDR2 as YSYEKL. This CDR3 has 15 amino acids. Subsets obtained from CD4+ cells comprised CD45RA+ naive and CD45RA-negative memory cells. Methods used by the authors: Junction-only sequences produced by ImmunoSEQ had no quality scores, so filtering differed. Method: immunoSEQ multiplex PCR; TCRdb's copy keeps in-frame clones and lacks some. V and J calls and clone size are those listed in that table; D and trimming were worked out from the DNA. The repertoire holds roughly 2.2 million clones, with under 95% as singletons. As to this clone: Its antigen is not identified.

The sequencing input was naive CD4+ T cells from PBMCs. The subset denotes: CD45RA+ positively selected. The clonotype originates from a man younger than 35 in good health. Some clones in this sample may be carry-over from other donors' samples. The genes are TRBV4-1 and TRBJ2-3; 9 bases map to TRBD2. This CDR3 reads CASSHPAGGGDTQYF. For the CDR3, the DNA is TGCGCCAGCAGCCACCCAGCGGGAGGCGGGGATACGCAGTATTTT.